Listed below are T cell receptor beta chains from one sample, sequenced in a study of blood T cell repertoires in COVID-19. The repertoire was sequenced with immunoSEQ multiplex PCR; TCRdb's copy has only in-frame clones and lacks some. The table shows about 120,000 clones, with approximately 90% occurring only once. The sample comprised peripheral blood. The receptors derive from a woman between 50 and 59 years old with acute or convalescent COVID-19. The CDR3 runs from the conserved cysteine through the conserved F or W. Fields, in order: clone size, V gene, J gene, D gene, CDR3 DNA, CDR3 protein. A D gene is named only where the DNA matches it firmly. The size field is filled for only some rows; it gives once, few, many or a size class.

clone_size: -
v_call: TRBV6-5
j_call: TRBJ1-1
d_call: -
cdr3_nt: TGTGCCAGCAGTTACTCGACGGGGGGCTACACTGAAGCTTTCTTT
cdr3_aa: CASSYSTGGYTEAFF

clone_size: -
v_call: TRBV10-2
j_call: TRBJ2-7
d_call: -
cdr3_nt: TGCGCCAGCAGCCTGCTATTCGACAGGCGATTATCCTACGAGCAGTACTTC
cdr3_aa: CASSLLFDRRLSYEQYF

clone_size: -
v_call: TRBV4-1
j_call: TRBJ1-2
d_call: -
cdr3_nt: TGCGCCAGCAACTCCATTGGAGAGCGAAACTATGGCTACACCTTC
cdr3_aa: CASNSIGERNYGYTF

clone_size: -
v_call: TRBV21-1
j_call: TRBJ2-5
d_call: -
cdr3_nt: TGTGCCAGCAGCAAAGGTCTTCCAGGGACAGAGAAACAAGAGACCCAGTACTTC
cdr3_aa: CASSKGLPGTEKQETQYF

clone_size: -
v_call: TRBV3-1/TRBV3-2
j_call: TRBJ2-1
d_call: -
cdr3_nt: TGTGCCAGCAGCCAAGATGGAATAGCTCATTGGAACAATGAGCAGTTCTTC
cdr3_aa: CASSQDGIAHWNNEQFF

clone_size: -
v_call: TRBV7-2
j_call: TRBJ2-7
d_call: TRBD1
cdr3_nt: TGTGCCAGCAGCCAAGGGGCAGGGGGCTACGAGCAGTACTTC
cdr3_aa: CASSQGAGGYEQYF

clone_size: -
v_call: TRBV7-3
j_call: TRBJ2-3
d_call: TRBD1
cdr3_nt: TGTGCCAGCAGTCTTCAGGGGGCCGGACGAGGAGATACGCAGTATTTT
cdr3_aa: CASSLQGAGRGDTQYF

clone_size: -
v_call: TRBV19
j_call: TRBJ2-7
d_call: TRBD1
cdr3_nt: TGTGCCAGTAGTATCGGACAGGGGAACGCCTACGAGCAGTACTTC
cdr3_aa: CASSIGQGNAYEQYF

clone_size: many
v_call: TRBV11-2
j_call: TRBJ2-1
d_call: -
cdr3_nt: TGTGCCAGCAGCCGGAGGGACGAGCAGTTCTTC
cdr3_aa: CASSRRDEQFF

clone_size: -
v_call: TRBV7-2
j_call: TRBJ1-5
d_call: TRBD1
cdr3_nt: TGTGCCAGCAGCGACCGGGACAGGGGTACTTGGCAGCCCCAGCATTTT
cdr3_aa: CASSDRDRGTWQPQHF

clone_size: -
v_call: TRBV27
j_call: TRBJ2-1
d_call: TRBD2
cdr3_nt: TGTGCCAGCAGTCCTCGACCCCGCGGGAGTGAGCAGTTCTTC
cdr3_aa: CASSPRPRGSEQFF

clone_size: once
v_call: TRBV5-6
j_call: TRBJ2-5
d_call: -
cdr3_nt: TGTGCCAGCAGCTCACAGGGTTCGGAGACCCAGTACTTC
cdr3_aa: CASSSQGSETQYF

clone_size: -
v_call: TRBV5-4
j_call: TRBJ2-1
d_call: TRBD2
cdr3_nt: TGTGCCAGCAGCTCACCACTTGGGACTAGCGGGAAGGGGAATGAGCAGTTCTTC
cdr3_aa: CASSSPLGTSGKGNEQFF

clone_size: -
v_call: TRBV7-2
j_call: TRBJ2-3
d_call: -
cdr3_nt: TGTGCCAGCAGCTTAGGATCGACGGCGGCAGATACGCAGTATTTT
cdr3_aa: CASSLGSTAADTQYF

clone_size: -
v_call: TRBV6-5
j_call: TRBJ1-2
d_call: TRBD1
cdr3_nt: TGTGCCAGCAGTTACGAGGTGACAGGGATTTATGGCTACACCTTC
cdr3_aa: CASSYEVTGIYGYTF

clone_size: -
v_call: TRBV28
j_call: TRBJ1-1
d_call: -
cdr3_nt: TGTGCCAGCAGTTTGGACCCAGGGGTATGGACTGAAGCTTTCTTT
cdr3_aa: CASSLDPGVWTEAFF

clone_size: few
v_call: TRBV6-4
j_call: TRBJ2-3
d_call: -
cdr3_nt: TGTGCCACCAGCGCAGGGTACACAGATACGCAGTATTTT
cdr3_aa: CATSAGYTDTQYF

clone_size: -
v_call: TRBV9
j_call: TRBJ2-1
d_call: TRBD2
cdr3_nt: TGTGCCAGCAGCGTAGGAACTAGCGGGAGCTCCTACAATGAGCAGTTCTTC
cdr3_aa: CASSVGTSGSSYNEQFF

clone_size: -
v_call: TRBV28
j_call: TRBJ2-4
d_call: TRBD1
cdr3_nt: TGTGCCAGCAGTTTATGGAACCCGAGACAGGGGTTGAACATTCAGTACTTC
cdr3_aa: CASSLWNPRQGLNIQYF

clone_size: -
v_call: TRBV27
j_call: TRBJ2-7
d_call: TRBD2
cdr3_nt: TGTGCCAGCAGTTTATCGGGGGAGGGCGACTACGAGCAGTACTTC
cdr3_aa: CASSLSGEGDYEQYF

clone_size: -
v_call: TRBV4-2
j_call: TRBJ2-1
d_call: TRBD2
cdr3_nt: TGTGCCAGCAGCCAAGAACTAGCGTTAGAGCAGTTCTTC
cdr3_aa: CASSQELALEQFF

clone_size: -
v_call: TRBV20-1
j_call: TRBJ1-1
d_call: -
cdr3_nt: TGCAGTGCTAGTAACACCCTGAACACTGAAGCTTTCTTT
cdr3_aa: CSASNTLNTEAFF

clone_size: -
v_call: TRBV5-1
j_call: TRBJ2-3
d_call: TRBD2
cdr3_nt: TGCGCCAGCAGCCACGGAGTCTATGGACTAGCGGGGGGAACGCAGTATTTT
cdr3_aa: CASSHGVYGLAGGTQYF

clone_size: -
v_call: TRBV7-2
j_call: TRBJ2-1
d_call: TRBD2
cdr3_nt: TGTGCCAGCAGCCCAACTAGCGGGAGCCAGAATGAGCAGTTCTTC
cdr3_aa: CASSPTSGSQNEQFF

clone_size: -
v_call: TRBV12-3/TRBV12-4
j_call: TRBJ2-7
d_call: -
cdr3_nt: TGTGCCAGCAGTTTAGTCATCTACGAGCAGTACTTC
cdr3_aa: CASSLVIYEQYF

clone_size: few
v_call: TRBV6-5
j_call: TRBJ1-3
d_call: -
cdr3_nt: TGTGCCAGCAGCACGACAGCTGGAAACACCATATATTTT
cdr3_aa: CASSTTAGNTIYF

clone_size: -
v_call: TRBV11-2
j_call: TRBJ2-1
d_call: -
cdr3_nt: TGTGCCAGCAGCTTAGCGCTAGTTTCAGTGCAGTTCTTC
cdr3_aa: CASSLALVSVQFF

clone_size: -
v_call: TRBV27
j_call: TRBJ1-2
d_call: -
cdr3_nt: TGTGCCAGCAGTTTATCGGGAGAAAAGAGCTCCTATGGCTACACCTTC
cdr3_aa: CASSLSGEKSSYGYTF

clone_size: -
v_call: TRBV28
j_call: TRBJ2-1
d_call: TRBD1
cdr3_nt: TGTGCCACCCTTAGGGGGCTCGGGTACAATGAGCAGTTCTTC
cdr3_aa: CATLRGLGYNEQFF

clone_size: -
v_call: TRBV4-1
j_call: TRBJ1-6
d_call: -
cdr3_nt: TGCGCCAGCAGCCCCTACAGGGATTCACCCCTCCACTTT
cdr3_aa: CASSPYRDSPLHF

clone_size: -
v_call: TRBV2
j_call: TRBJ2-7
d_call: -
cdr3_nt: TGTGCCAGCAGTTTGGGTGGGGCGCTTGGGGAGCAGTACTTC
cdr3_aa: CASSLGGALGEQYF

clone_size: -
v_call: TRBV3-1/TRBV3-2
j_call: TRBJ2-1
d_call: TRBD2
cdr3_nt: TGTGCCAGCAGTCCATCGGGGGGAGGGCATGAGCAGTTCTTC
cdr3_aa: CASSPSGGGHEQFF

clone_size: -
v_call: TRBV7-9
j_call: TRBJ2-7
d_call: -
cdr3_nt: TGTGCCAGCAGCTTAGCCCCAGGCTATAACGAGCAGTACTTC
cdr3_aa: CASSLAPGYNEQYF

clone_size: -
v_call: TRBV15
j_call: TRBJ2-7
d_call: -
cdr3_nt: TGTGCCACCAGCATCGGGACAACTTACGAGCAGTACTTC
cdr3_aa: CATSIGTTYEQYF

clone_size: -
v_call: TRBV9
j_call: TRBJ2-3
d_call: TRBD2
cdr3_nt: TGTGCCAGCAGCGCCGAGGGAGGGAGAACAGATACGCAGTATTTT
cdr3_aa: CASSAEGGRTDTQYF

clone_size: -
v_call: TRBV5-6
j_call: TRBJ1-4
d_call: -
cdr3_nt: TGTGCCAGCAGCTTTGGGCAGGGGTTTACTAATGAAAAACTGTTTTTT
cdr3_aa: CASSFGQGFTNEKLFF

clone_size: -
v_call: TRBV4-1
j_call: TRBJ2-3
d_call: TRBD1
cdr3_nt: TGCGCCAGCAGCCAGAGGACAGGGCGCGCAGATACGCAGTATTTT
cdr3_aa: CASSQRTGRADTQYF

clone_size: -
v_call: TRBV24-1
j_call: TRBJ2-2
d_call: TRBD1
cdr3_nt: TGTGCCACCACCAAGGGGGCGAACGGGGAGCTGTTTTTT
cdr3_aa: CATTKGANGELFF

clone_size: -
v_call: TRBV5-6
j_call: TRBJ2-5
d_call: TRBD1
cdr3_nt: TGTGCCAGCAGTCTCAGGGGGTGGCAGACCCAGTACTTC
cdr3_aa: CASSLRGWQTQYF

clone_size: -
v_call: TRBV5-4
j_call: TRBJ1-2
d_call: -
cdr3_nt: TGTGCCAGCAGACAGGGCACTAACTATGGCTACACCTTC
cdr3_aa: CASRQGTNYGYTF

clone_size: -
v_call: TRBV2
j_call: TRBJ2-7
d_call: TRBD1
cdr3_nt: TGTGCCAGCAGCGTTACCGGGACAGGGGTCGAGCAGTACTTC
cdr3_aa: CASSVTGTGVEQYF

clone_size: -
v_call: TRBV7-6
j_call: TRBJ2-5
d_call: TRBD2
cdr3_nt: TGTGCCAGCAGCTTAGCTCGAGGAGGGGAGGGAGAGACCCAGTACTTC
cdr3_aa: CASSLARGGEGETQYF

clone_size: few
v_call: TRBV6-1
j_call: TRBJ1-5
d_call: -
cdr3_nt: TGTGCCAGCAGTGAACGGGAGAATCAGCCCCAGCATTTT
cdr3_aa: CASSERENQPQHF

clone_size: -
v_call: TRBV6-5
j_call: TRBJ2-1
d_call: -
cdr3_nt: TGTGCCAGCAGTTACTCGGAGGGCAATGAGCAGTTCTTC
cdr3_aa: CASSYSEGNEQFF

clone_size: -
v_call: TRBV24-1
j_call: TRBJ2-5
d_call: -
cdr3_nt: TGTGCCACCAGCCCGCAGGGGTTAGAGACCCAGTACTTC
cdr3_aa: CATSPQGLETQYF

clone_size: -
v_call: TRBV5-4
j_call: TRBJ1-2
d_call: -
cdr3_nt: TGTGCCAGCAGCTTGAGTGGGACATTTAACTATGGCTACACCTTC
cdr3_aa: CASSLSGTFNYGYTF

clone_size: -
v_call: TRBV2
j_call: TRBJ2-5
d_call: -
cdr3_nt: TGTGCCAGCAGTAGTCCGAAGGCCAGGGGAGAGACCCAGTACTTC
cdr3_aa: CASSSPKARGETQYF

clone_size: once
v_call: TRBV27
j_call: TRBJ2-1
d_call: TRBD1
cdr3_nt: TGTGCCAGCAGTGTGGACAGGGTCAACAATGAGCAGTTCTTC
cdr3_aa: CASSVDRVNNEQFF

clone_size: -
v_call: TRBV5-1
j_call: TRBJ2-3
d_call: -
cdr3_nt: TGCGCCAGCAGCTTGGGAGGGGGATCGGAGACAGATACGCAGTATTTT
cdr3_aa: CASSLGGGSETDTQYF

clone_size: few
v_call: TRBV2
j_call: TRBJ2-1
d_call: TRBD2
cdr3_nt: TGTGCCAGCACGCCTAGCGGGGGGAATGAGCAGTTCTTC
cdr3_aa: CASTPSGGNEQFF

clone_size: -
v_call: TRBV29-1
j_call: TRBJ1-2
d_call: -
cdr3_nt: TGCAGCGCCCACGAGGACTCGGGGGGCTATGGCTACACCTTC
cdr3_aa: CSAHEDSGGYGYTF

clone_size: -
v_call: TRBV4-1
j_call: TRBJ2-1
d_call: TRBD1
cdr3_nt: TGCGCCAGCAGCCAGGGGGAGACAGGGCTCGATGAGCAGTTCTTC
cdr3_aa: CASSQGETGLDEQFF